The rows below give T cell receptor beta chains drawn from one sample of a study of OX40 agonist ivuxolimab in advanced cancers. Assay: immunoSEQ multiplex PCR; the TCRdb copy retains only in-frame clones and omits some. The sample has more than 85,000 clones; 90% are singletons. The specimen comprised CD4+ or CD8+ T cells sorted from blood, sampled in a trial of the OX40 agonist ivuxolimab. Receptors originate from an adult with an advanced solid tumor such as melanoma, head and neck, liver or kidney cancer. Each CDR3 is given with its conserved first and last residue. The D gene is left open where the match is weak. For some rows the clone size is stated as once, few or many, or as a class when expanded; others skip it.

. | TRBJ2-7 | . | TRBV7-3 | TGTGCCAGCAGCTTCGTAAAGGGGTTCTCCTACGAGCAGTACTTC | CASSFVKGFSYEQYF
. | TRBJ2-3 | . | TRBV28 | TGTGCCAGCAGTTTGGCTGTGACGCAGTATTTT | CASSLAVTQYF
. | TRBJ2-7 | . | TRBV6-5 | TGTGCCAGCAGTTACCCAAGACAGACCTACGAGCAGTACTTC | CASSYPRQTYEQYF
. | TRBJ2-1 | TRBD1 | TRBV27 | TGTGCCAGCAGTTTACCGGGACAGGTTAACAATGAGCAGTTCTTC | CASSLPGQVNNEQFF
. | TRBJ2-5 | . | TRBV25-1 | TGTGCCAGCAGCCCCTACCGGGACCCGGGCGAGACCCAGTACTTC | CASSPYRDPGETQYF
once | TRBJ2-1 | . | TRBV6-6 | TGTGCCAGCAGTTACTCGAGGCATGAGCAGTTCTTC | CASSYSRHEQFF
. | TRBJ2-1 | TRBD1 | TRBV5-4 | TGTGCCAGCAGCTCAGGGACAGGGCGGTCCTACAATGAGCAGTTCTTC | CASSSGTGRSYNEQFF
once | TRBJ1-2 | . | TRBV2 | TGTGCCAGCAGTGCGTCCACCTATGGCTACACCTTC | CASSASTYGYTF
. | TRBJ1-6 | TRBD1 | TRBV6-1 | TGTGCCAGCAGTGAGGTGGGGGACAGTTCCTCACCCCTCCACTTT | CASSEVGDSSSPLHF
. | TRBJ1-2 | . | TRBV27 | TGTGCCAGCAGTTTAGACGCGGGGAGCTATGGCTACACCTTC | CASSLDAGSYGYTF
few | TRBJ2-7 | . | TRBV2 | TGTGCCAGCAATGGCCAGGGAGGCTCCTACGAGCAGTACTTC | CASNGQGGSYEQYF
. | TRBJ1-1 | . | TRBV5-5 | TGTGCCAGCAGCTTGGCCAGGAACACTGAAGCTTTCTTT | CASSLARNTEAFF
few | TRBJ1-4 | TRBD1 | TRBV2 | TGTGCCAGCAGCCAAGGGGGACAGCCTAATGAAAAACTGTTTTTT | CASSQGGQPNEKLFF
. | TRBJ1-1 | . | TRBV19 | TGTGCCAGTCAACCTCCCGGCGGGGGAAGGTTTGAAGCTTTCTTT | CASQPPGGGRFEAFF
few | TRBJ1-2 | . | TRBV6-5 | TGTGCCAGCGGGCTCGGGGCTAACTATGGCTACACCTTC | CASGLGANYGYTF
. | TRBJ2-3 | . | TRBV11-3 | TGTGCCAGCAGCTCAATGAGCGGGCCTTCCACAGATACGCAGTATTTT | CASSSMSGPSTDTQYF